This T cell receptor beta chain was documented in a study of T cells generated in artificial thymic organoids. Reverse primers in the TRAC or TRBC constant regions drove separate semi-nested PCRs for TCRalpha and TCRbeta. cDNA synthesis used roughly 3.5 to 500 ng of total RNA. One entry per CDR3 protein, called by TCRdb with MiXCR from the 5' RACE reads. Among almost 5,500 distinct CDR3 sequences listed, around a quarter were seen once. Within the sample, this clonotype is medium-sized (0.01 to 0.1%). Its antigen is not identified. CDR3 length: 13 amino acids. Germline V CDR1 and CDR2: ENHRY, SYGVKD. The V gene end was trimmed by 10 bases and the J gene end by 4 bases; junction bases not matched to a gene: 7. Overall study findings and caveats: Organoid-derived CD8 single positive T cells showed physiological TCR clonotype diversity.

Organoids aggregated human HSPCs with DLL1-transduced murine MS5 stromal cells. Residual T cells were removed by FACS sorting CD34+CD3- progenitor cells before seeding the organoids. FACS isolated CD3+TCRαβ+CD8 single positive T cells before RNA extraction. Input material: naive CD8+ T cells grown in artificial thymic organoids from cord blood stem and progenitor cells. Subset given: CD3+TCRalphabeta+CD8SP T cells; for blood, CD45RO-CCR7+ naive CD8+ T cells. The TCR sequence derives from a human donor who gave cord blood stem cells for thymic organoid culture, a cardiac surgery patient who gave postnatal thymus, or a blood donor (not recorded which). The V gene is TRBV10-3, the J gene TRBJ1-5; 7 positions agree with TRBD1. CDR3: CATRDSLNQPQHF. In nucleotides, the CDR3 is TGTGCCACCAGGGACAGTTTGAATCAGCCCCAGCATTTT.